The 4 T cell receptor beta chains listed next were all sequenced from one sample in a study of T cell responses to AZD1222 COVID-19 vaccine. Clones were sequenced by immunoSEQ multiplex PCR, and TCRdb holds only the in-frame ones, with some missing. The table records tens of thousands of clones, 70% to 90% of them present only once. Specimen: peripheral blood, collected 28 days after the second AZD1222 dose. The receptors here all came from an adult who received the AZD1222 COVID-19 vaccine.

The chain links TRBV2 to TRBJ1-4, with D possibly matching TRBD1 (5 bases). V gave up 4 bases and J gave up 2 bases, with 8 bases separating them. The CDR3 runs to 14 residues. Germline V gene sequence: CDR1 SNHLY, CDR2 FYNNEI. CDR3 sequence: CASSAGTTNEKLFF. In DNA form, the CDR3 reads TGTGCCAGCAGTGCAGGGACTACTAATGAAAAACTGTTTTTT.

The J gene is TRBJ2-7, the V gene TRBV2; possible D gene TRBD1, 5 bases. Germline CDR1 SNHLY, CDR2 FYNNEI. This CDR3 has 15 residues. Trimming removed 10 bases at V and 2 bases at J, with 21 bases between. CDR3 residues: CATHLGQGRAYEQYF. CDR3 bases: TGTGCCACTCATCTGGGGCAGGGAAGGGCCTACGAGCAGTACTTC.

The chain is built from TRBV5-4 and TRBJ1-2; TRBD1 might be the D (5 bases). The V gene lost 8 bases and the J gene lost 7 bases, with 21 bases spanning the gap. Germline V gives CDR1 SGHNT, CDR2 YYREEE (reference sequence). The CDR3 loop spans 14 amino acids. DNA of the CDR3: TGTGCCAGTAGTGGGAAGGGGAGGGAAGTTGGCTACACCTTC. Translating it yields CASSGKGREVGYTF.

Of note for this clone: A junction boundary mismatches the germline segment, possibly from a read error. The chain employs TRBV5-4 and TRBJ2-3, with TRBD1 as a possible D gene (5 bases). The germline CDR1 and CDR2 sequences are SGHNT and YYREEE (reference sequence). CDR3 size: 14 residues. The CDR3 protein is CGSKGALGTDTQYF. Here the CDR3 DNA reads TGTGGCAGCAAAGGGGCCCTAGGCACAGATACGCAGTATTTT.